This TCR beta chain was identified in a study of T cell repertoires in aging, cancer and after chemotherapy. Study overall: Donors were grouped into six age bands spanning 30 or younger through 70 or older. The whole study produced a dataset of several million TCR reads.

TRB rearrangements spanning V, D and J were amplified using mixed TRB-A/B primers. TCRdb re-called the multiplex PCR reads with MiXCR, one entry per CDR3 protein. Of 8,400 or so distinct CDR3 sequences in the sample, more than 50% were seen once. Germline V CDR1 and CDR2: MNHNS, SASEGT. V was pared by 5 bases and J by 5 bases, with 18 bases between. The CDR3 spans 15 residues. General observations from the study: Immunological memory after chemotherapy cannot be judged from the repertoire data. Age-matched healthy donors had significantly more diverse, less clonal blood TCR repertoires than untreated cancer patients.

A few counts support this clonotype. Its specificity is unknown. TCR beta rearrangements were amplified from peripheral blood genomic DNA. The sequence derives from a human donor in good health. The rearrangement uses TRBV6-1 and TRBJ1-2, with D perhaps TRBD1 (5 bases). The source material was blood. As DNA, the CDR3 is TGTGCCAGCAGTCTCTCGGGGGGTTTTGGATATGGCTACACCTTC. This gives the protein CASSLSGGFGYGYTF.